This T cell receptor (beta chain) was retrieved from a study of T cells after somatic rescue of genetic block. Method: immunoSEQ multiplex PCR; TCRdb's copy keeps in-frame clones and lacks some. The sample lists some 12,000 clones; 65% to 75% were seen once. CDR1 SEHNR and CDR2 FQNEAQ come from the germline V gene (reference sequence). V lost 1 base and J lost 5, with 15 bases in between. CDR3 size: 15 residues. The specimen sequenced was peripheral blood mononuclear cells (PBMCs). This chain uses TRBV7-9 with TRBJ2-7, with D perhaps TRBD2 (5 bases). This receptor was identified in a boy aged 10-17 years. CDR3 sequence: CASSLVPLISDEQYF. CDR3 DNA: TGTGCCAGCAGCTTAGTCCCTCTCATTAGCGACGAGCAGTACTTC.